These 10 T cell receptor beta chains came from one sample sequenced in a study of shared clonotypes between healthy human individuals (dated by TCRdb to the early 2020s). The library relied on the immunoSEQ multiplex PCR assay. The immuneACCESS repertoire file appears here via TCRdb, limited to in-frame rearrangements. These files lack a portion of the clones; in checked studies, under half of the deficit traces to unresolved V genes, and the cause of the others is not known. This sample comprises about 2 million clones, around 95% of them detected only once. The leading ten clones occupy 0.13% of the sample. The sample comprised naive CD4+ T cells sorted from blood. What the cell subset or site label conveys for this sample: CD45RA+ positively selected. Receptors originate from a young man in good health.

The rearrangement joins TRBV2 to TRBJ1-4; D remains unclear. V lost 3 bases and J lost 8, with 13 bases in between. This CDR3 comprises 14 residues. Germline-derived CDR1 and CDR2 are SNHLY and FYNNEI. The CDR3 DNA is TGTGCCAGCAGTGAGACTCTCACCCGGGAAAAACTGTTTTTT. Translated, it gives CASSETLTREKLFF.

Notes on this clone: It is likely a read error, because the conserved phenylalanine at the end of the CDR3 is missing. The DNA is omitted, as the CDR3 cannot be located on it reliably, and the CDR3 follows TCRdb's listing. This chain's CDR3 is CASSLLIDSCL. The chain couples TRBV7-9 to TRBJ2-7; the tabulated D call, TRBD1, remains unverified against the DNA. The CDR3 has 11 residues if both end residues are counted. Per germline, CDR1 SEHNR and CDR2 FQNEAQ (reference sequence).

This chain connects TRBV7-2 to TRBJ1-1, with D hard to call. V was trimmed by 1 base and J by 0 bases, leaving 12 bases between them. This CDR3 region has 16 residues. The germline CDR1 and CDR2 sequences are SGHTA and FQGNSA. The CDR3, as DNA: TGTGCCAGCAGCTTAGGGCCGTCTCTCATGAACACTGAAGCTTTCTTT. It yields the protein CASSLGPSLMNTEAFF.

This chain joins TRBV5-6 and TRBJ2-3, with a weak D call TRBD1 (5 bases). There are 15 residues in the CDR3. V gave up 1 base and J gave up 8 bases, with 17 bases separating them. The germline gives CDR1 SGHDT, CDR2 YYEEEE. Here the CDR3 DNA reads TGTGCCAGCAGCTTGAGGGGTCTACTAATGTCTACGCAGTATTTT. This translates into CASSLRGLLMSTQYF. The whole variable domain, remainder taken from reference TRBV5-6 and TRBJ2-3, is DAGVTQSPTHLIKTRGQQVTLRCSPKSGHDTVSWYQQALGQGPQFIFQYYEEEERQRGNFPDRFSGHQFPNYSSELNVNALLLGDSALYLCASSLRGLLMSTQYFGPGTRLTVL.

The chain uses TRBV9 and TRBJ2-4; the D gene is possibly TRBD1 (6 bases). The V end was cut by 4 bases, the J end by 0 bases, with 14 bases between. Germline values: CDR1 SGDLS, CDR2 YYNGEE. This CDR3 has 16 residues. CDR3 protein: CASSLGDTRAKNIQYF. Here the CDR3 DNA reads TGTGCCAGCAGCCTAGGGGACACTCGAGCCAAAAACATTCAGTACTTC.

V is TRBV27 and J is TRBJ2-7, with D possibly being TRBD2 (5 bases). Germline V gives CDR1 MNHEY, CDR2 SMNVEV (reference sequence). Trimming stripped 3 bases from V and 2 bases from J, with 11 bases between. This CDR3 comprises 14 residues. The CDR3 protein is CASSLSGSAYEQYF. DNA for the CDR3: TGTGCCAGCAGTTTGTCGGGGTCTGCCTACGAGCAGTACTTC.

This chain joins TRBV30 and TRBJ2-1; 11 bases line up with TRBD2. Germline V CDR1 and CDR2: GTSNPN, SVGIG (reference sequence). V was clipped by 2 bases and J by 6 bases; unmatched bases: 6. The CDR3 runs 15 residues. In DNA form, the CDR3 reads TGTGCCTGGAGTCGACTAGCGGGGAACCTCAATGAGCAGTTCTTC. It translates to CAWSRLAGNLNEQFF.

To note about this clone: Being one base from a much bigger clone, this may be a read error. V gene TRBV6-4 combines with J gene TRBJ2-7; D is uncertain. CDR1 MRHNA and CDR2 SNTAGT come from the germline V gene. The CDR3 is 11 residues long. V lost 2 bases and J lost 3, with 2 bases in between. In DNA form, the CDR3 reads TGTGCCAGCAGTGACAACTACGAGCAGTACTTC. It codes for CASSDNYEQYF.

Only one count was recorded for this clone. The rearrangement joins TRBV5-1 to TRBJ1-2, with a possible D match to TRBD1 (5 bases). Germline V gives CDR1 SGHRS, CDR2 YFSETQ. The CDR3 extends over 12 amino acids. Trimming took 3 bases from V and 3 from J, leaving 6 bases between them. CDR3 coding DNA: TGCGCCAGCAGCTGGGACTACTATGGCTACACCTTC. It encodes CASSWDYYGYTF.

The V and J genes are TRBV29-1 and TRBJ1-1; D is unclear. CDR1 and CDR2 (germline): SQVTM, ANQGSEA. The CDR3 is made up of 10 amino acids. V dropped 4 bases and J dropped 5 bases, with 5 bases sitting between them. CDR3 region: CSVALTEAFF. CDR3 bases: TGCAGCGTTGCTTTGACTGAAGCTTTCTTT.